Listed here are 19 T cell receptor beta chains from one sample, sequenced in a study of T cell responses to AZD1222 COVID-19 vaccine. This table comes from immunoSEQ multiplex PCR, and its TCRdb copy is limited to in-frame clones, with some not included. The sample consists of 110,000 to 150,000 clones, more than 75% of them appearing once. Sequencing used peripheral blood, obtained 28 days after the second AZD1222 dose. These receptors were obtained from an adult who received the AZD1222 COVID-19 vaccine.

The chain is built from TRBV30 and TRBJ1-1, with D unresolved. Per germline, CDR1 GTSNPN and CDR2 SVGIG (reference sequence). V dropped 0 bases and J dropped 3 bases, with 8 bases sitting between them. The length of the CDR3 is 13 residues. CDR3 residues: CAWSVQRDTEAFF. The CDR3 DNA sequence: TGTGCCTGGAGTGTACAAAGGGACACTGAAGCTTTCTTT.

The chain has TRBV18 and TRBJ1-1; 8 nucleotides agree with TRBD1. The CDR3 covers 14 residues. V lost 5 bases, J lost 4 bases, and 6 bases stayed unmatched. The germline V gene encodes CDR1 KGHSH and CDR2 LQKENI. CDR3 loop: CASSGRTGITEAFF. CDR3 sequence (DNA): TGTGCCAGCTCAGGGAGGACAGGGATCACTGAAGCTTTCTTT.

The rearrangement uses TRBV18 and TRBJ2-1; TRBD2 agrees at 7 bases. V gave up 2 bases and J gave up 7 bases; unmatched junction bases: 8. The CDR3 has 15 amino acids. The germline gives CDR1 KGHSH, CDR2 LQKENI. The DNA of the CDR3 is TGTGCCAGCTCACCAAGACGGGGGGATGGAAATGAGCAGTTCTTC. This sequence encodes CASSPRRGDGNEQFF.

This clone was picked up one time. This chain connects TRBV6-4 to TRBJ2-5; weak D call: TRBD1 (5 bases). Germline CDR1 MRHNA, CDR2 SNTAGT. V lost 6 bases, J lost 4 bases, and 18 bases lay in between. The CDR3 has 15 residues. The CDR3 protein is CASSPGYRNTETQYF. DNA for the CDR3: TGTGCCAGCAGCCCAGGGTACAGAAACACAGAGACCCAGTACTTC.

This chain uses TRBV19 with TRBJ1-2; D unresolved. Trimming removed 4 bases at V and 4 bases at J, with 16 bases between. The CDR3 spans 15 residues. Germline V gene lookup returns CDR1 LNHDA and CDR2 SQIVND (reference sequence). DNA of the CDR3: TGTGCCAGTAGTAGTGTGCCAGAGAGATCCTATGGCTACACCTTC. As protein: CASSSVPERSYGYTF.

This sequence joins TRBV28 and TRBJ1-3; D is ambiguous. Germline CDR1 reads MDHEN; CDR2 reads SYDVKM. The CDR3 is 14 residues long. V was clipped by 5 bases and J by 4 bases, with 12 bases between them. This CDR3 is CASSDAQLGNTIYF. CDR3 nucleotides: TGTGCCAGCAGTGACGCCCAGCTCGGAAACACCATATATTTT.

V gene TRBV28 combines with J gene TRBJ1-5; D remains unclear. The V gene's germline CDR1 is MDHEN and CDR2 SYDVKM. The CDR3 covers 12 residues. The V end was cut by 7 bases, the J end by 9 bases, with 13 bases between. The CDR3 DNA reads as TGTGCCAGCAATGACCGGAGAGGGCCCCAGCATTTT. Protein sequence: CASNDRRGPQHF.

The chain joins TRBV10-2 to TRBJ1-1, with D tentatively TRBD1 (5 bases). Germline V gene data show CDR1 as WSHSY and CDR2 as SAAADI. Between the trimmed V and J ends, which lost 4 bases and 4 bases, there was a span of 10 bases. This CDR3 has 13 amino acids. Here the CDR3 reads CASSAGRGTEAFF. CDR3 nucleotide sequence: TGCGCCAGCAGTGCAGGGAGGGGCACTGAAGCTTTCTTT.

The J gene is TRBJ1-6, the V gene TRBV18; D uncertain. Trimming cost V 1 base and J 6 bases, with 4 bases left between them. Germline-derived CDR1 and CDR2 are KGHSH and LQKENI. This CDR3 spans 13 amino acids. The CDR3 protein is CASSPLSNSPLHF. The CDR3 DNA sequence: TGTGCCAGCTCACCACTCTCTAATTCACCCCTCCACTTT. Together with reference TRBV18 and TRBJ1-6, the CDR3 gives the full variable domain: NAGVMQNPRHLVRRRGQEARLRCSPMKGHSHVYWYRQLPEEGLKFMVYLQKENIIDESGMPKERFSAEFPKEGPSILRIQQVVRGDSAAYFCASSPLSNSPLHFGNGTRLTVT.

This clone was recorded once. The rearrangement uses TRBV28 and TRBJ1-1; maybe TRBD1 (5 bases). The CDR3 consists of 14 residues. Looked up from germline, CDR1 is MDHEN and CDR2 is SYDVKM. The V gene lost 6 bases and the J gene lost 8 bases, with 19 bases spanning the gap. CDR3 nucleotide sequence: TGTGCCAGCAGACCCGACAGAGCCTACCTGGAAGCTTTCTTT. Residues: CASRPDRAYLEAFF.

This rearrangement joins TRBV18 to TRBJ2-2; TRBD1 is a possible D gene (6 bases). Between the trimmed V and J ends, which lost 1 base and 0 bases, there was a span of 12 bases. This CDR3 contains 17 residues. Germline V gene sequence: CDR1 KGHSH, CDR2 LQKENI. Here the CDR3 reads CASSPRGQYANTGELFF. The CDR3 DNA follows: TGTGCCAGCTCACCACGTGGACAGTACGCGAACACCGGGGAGCTGTTTTTT.

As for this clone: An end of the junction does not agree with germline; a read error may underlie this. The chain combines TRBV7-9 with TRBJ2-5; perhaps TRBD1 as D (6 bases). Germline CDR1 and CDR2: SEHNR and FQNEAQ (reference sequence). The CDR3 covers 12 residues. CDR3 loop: CASSLEGQKKDF. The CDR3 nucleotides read TGTGCCAGCAGCTTAGAGGGACAAAAGAAGGACTTC.

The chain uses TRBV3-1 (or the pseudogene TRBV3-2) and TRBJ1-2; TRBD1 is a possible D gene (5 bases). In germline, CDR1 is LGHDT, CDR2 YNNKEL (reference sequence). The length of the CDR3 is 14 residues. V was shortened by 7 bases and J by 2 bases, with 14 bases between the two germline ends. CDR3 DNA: TGTGCCAGCACCCGATCACAGGTCAACTATGGCTACACCTTC. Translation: CASTRSQVNYGYTF.

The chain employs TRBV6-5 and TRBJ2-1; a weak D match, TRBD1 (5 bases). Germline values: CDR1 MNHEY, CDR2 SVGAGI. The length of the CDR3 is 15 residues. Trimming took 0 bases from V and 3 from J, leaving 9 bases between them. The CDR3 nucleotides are TGTGCCAGCAGTTACTCGCCAGGGCTCTACAATGAGCAGTTCTTC. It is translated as CASSYSPGLYNEQFF.

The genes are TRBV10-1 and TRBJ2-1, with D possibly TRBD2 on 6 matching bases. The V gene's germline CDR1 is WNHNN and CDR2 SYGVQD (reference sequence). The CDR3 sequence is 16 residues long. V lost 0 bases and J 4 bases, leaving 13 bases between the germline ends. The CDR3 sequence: CASSESDTGGYNEQFF. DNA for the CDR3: TGCGCCAGCAGTGAGTCGGACACCGGGGGTTACAATGAGCAGTTCTTC.

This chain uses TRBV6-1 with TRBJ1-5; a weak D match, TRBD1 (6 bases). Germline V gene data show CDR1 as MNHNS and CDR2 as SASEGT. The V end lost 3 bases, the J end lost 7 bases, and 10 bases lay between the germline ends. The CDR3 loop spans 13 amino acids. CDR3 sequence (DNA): TGTGCCAGCAGTGACACAGGGTACCAGCCCCAGCATTTT. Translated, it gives CASSDTGYQPQHF.

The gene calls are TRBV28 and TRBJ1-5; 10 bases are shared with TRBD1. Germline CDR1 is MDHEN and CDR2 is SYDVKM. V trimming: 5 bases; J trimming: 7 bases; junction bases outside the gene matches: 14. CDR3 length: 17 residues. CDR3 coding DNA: TGTGCCAGCAGTCATTACCTAGGACAGGGGGGTGAGCAGCCCCAGCATTTT. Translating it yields CASSHYLGQGGEQPQHF.

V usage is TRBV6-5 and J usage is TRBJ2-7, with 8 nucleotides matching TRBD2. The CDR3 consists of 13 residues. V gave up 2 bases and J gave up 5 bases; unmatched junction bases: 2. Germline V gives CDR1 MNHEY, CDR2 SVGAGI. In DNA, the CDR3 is TGTGCCAGCAGTTACACTAGCGGTAACGAGCAGTACTTC. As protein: CASSYTSGNEQYF.

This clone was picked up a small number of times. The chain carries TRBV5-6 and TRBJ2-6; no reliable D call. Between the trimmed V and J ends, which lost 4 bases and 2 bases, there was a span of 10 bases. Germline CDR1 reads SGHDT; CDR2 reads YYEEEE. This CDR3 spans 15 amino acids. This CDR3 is CASSLRSTGANVLTF. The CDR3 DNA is TGTGCCAGCAGCCTCAGGTCGACTGGGGCCAACGTCCTGACTTTC.